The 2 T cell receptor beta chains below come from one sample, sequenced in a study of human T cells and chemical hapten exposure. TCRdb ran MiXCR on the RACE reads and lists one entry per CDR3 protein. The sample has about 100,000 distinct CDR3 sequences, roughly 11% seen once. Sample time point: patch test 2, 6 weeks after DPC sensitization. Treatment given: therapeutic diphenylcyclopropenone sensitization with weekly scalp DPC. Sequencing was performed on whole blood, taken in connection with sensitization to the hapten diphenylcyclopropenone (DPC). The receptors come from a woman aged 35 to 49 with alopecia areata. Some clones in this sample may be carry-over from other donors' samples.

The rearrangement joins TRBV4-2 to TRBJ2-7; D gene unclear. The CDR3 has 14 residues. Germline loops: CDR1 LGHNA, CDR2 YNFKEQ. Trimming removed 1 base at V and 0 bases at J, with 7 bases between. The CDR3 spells CASSQAVDSYEQYF. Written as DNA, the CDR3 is TGTGCCAGCAGCCAAGCTGTAGACTCCTACGAGCAGTACTTC.

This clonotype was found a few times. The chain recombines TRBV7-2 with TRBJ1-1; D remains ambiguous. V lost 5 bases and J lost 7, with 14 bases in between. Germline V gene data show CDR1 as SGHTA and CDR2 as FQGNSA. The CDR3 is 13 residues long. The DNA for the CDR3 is TGTGCCAGCAGCCCCCGGGCCGGCCATGAAGCTTTCTTT. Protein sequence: CASSPRAGHEAFF.